This is a list of T cell receptor beta chains from one sample in a study of T cell repertoires in cytomegalovirus infection. Their antigens remain unidentified. TCRdb independently ran MiXCR on the reads; one entry per CDR3 protein. The profile shows about 740,000 distinct CDR3 sequences, around 31% of them singletons. Here the sequenced sample was cultured PBMCs, taken from culture after CMV antigen stimulation. The source is a human donor in good health (CMV status not recorded). Some clones in this sample may be carry-over from other donors' samples. The CDR3 runs from the conserved cysteine through the conserved F or W. The order of the fields is D gene, CDR3 length, clone size, J gene, V gene, CDR3 DNA, CDR3 protein. D genes are given only for firm matches. Clone size is given for some rows only: seen once, a few or many times, or a class if the clone is expanded.

d_call: TRBD2
cdr3_length: 16
clone_size: few
j_call: TRBJ2-3
v_call: TRBV7-8
cdr3_nt: TGTGCCAGCAGCTCACCACCTGCGGGGGGGCGGGATACGCAGTATTTT
cdr3_aa: CASSSPPAGGRDTQYF

d_call: TRBD2
cdr3_length: 12
clone_size: few
j_call: TRBJ2-7
v_call: TRBV7-6
cdr3_nt: TGTGCCAGCAGCCGCGGGGGGGACGAGCAGTACTTC
cdr3_aa: CASSRGGDEQYF

d_call: -
cdr3_length: 14
clone_size: -
j_call: TRBJ1-5
v_call: TRBV28
cdr3_nt: TGTGCCAGCAGTTTACCAGTTAGCAATCAGCCCCAGCATTTT
cdr3_aa: CASSLPVSNQPQHF

d_call: TRBD2
cdr3_length: 14
clone_size: -
j_call: TRBJ2-3
v_call: TRBV20-1
cdr3_nt: TGCAGTGCTCTCACGGGACTAGGTTCAGATACGCAGTATTTT
cdr3_aa: CSALTGLGSDTQYF

d_call: -
cdr3_length: 14
clone_size: few
j_call: TRBJ2-2
v_call: TRBV6-1
cdr3_nt: TGTGCCAGCAGATTTGCAAGTGCCACCGGGGAGCTGTTTTTT
cdr3_aa: CASRFASATGELFF

d_call: -
cdr3_length: 15
clone_size: -
j_call: TRBJ1-2
v_call: TRBV6-5
cdr3_nt: TGTGCCAGCAGTTACTCCGGAGCAGGGCTAGGAGGCTACACCTTC
cdr3_aa: CASSYSGAGLGGYTF

d_call: TRBD2
cdr3_length: 13
clone_size: -
j_call: TRBJ2-1
v_call: TRBV12-3/TRBV12-4
cdr3_nt: TGTGCCAGCAGCCGGGGGGGGTGGAATGAGCAGTTCTTC
cdr3_aa: CASSRGGWNEQFF

d_call: -
cdr3_length: 11
clone_size: -
j_call: TRBJ2-3
v_call: TRBV6-6
cdr3_nt: TGTGCCAGCAGCACGGCGGGTACGCAGTATTTT
cdr3_aa: CASSTAGTQYF

d_call: -
cdr3_length: 13
clone_size: -
j_call: TRBJ2-5
v_call: TRBV19
cdr3_nt: TGTGCCAGTAGAAAAAGCGGGCAAGAGACCCAGTACTTC
cdr3_aa: CASRKSGQETQYF

d_call: -
cdr3_length: 15
clone_size: -
j_call: TRBJ1-3
v_call: TRBV6-5
cdr3_nt: TGTGCCAGCAGTAGGGGACCGAGCTCTGGAAACACCATATATTTT
cdr3_aa: CASSRGPSSGNTIYF

d_call: TRBD2
cdr3_length: 15
clone_size: few
j_call: TRBJ2-5
v_call: TRBV6-5
cdr3_nt: TGTGCCAGCAGCTTTAGCGGGGGGGTGGCAGAGACCCAGTACTTC
cdr3_aa: CASSFSGGVAETQYF

d_call: TRBD2
cdr3_length: 18
clone_size: -
j_call: TRBJ2-7
v_call: TRBV7-8
cdr3_nt: TGTGCCAGCAGCGCTAGAAGGTCCCGAAGCGGGAGCTCCTACGAGCAGTACTTC
cdr3_aa: CASSARRSRSGSSYEQYF

d_call: -
cdr3_length: 14
clone_size: -
j_call: TRBJ1-4
v_call: TRBV15
cdr3_nt: TGTGCCACCGCCGACAGGAATAATCTACAAAAACTGTTTTTT
cdr3_aa: CATADRNNLQKLFF

d_call: TRBD2
cdr3_length: 16
clone_size: -
j_call: TRBJ2-1
v_call: TRBV18
cdr3_nt: TGTGCCAGCTCACCATCTAGCGGAAGGGGCACACGAGAGCAGTTCTTC
cdr3_aa: CASSPSSGRGTREQFF

d_call: TRBD1
cdr3_length: 13
clone_size: -
j_call: TRBJ2-7
v_call: TRBV19
cdr3_nt: TGTGCCAGTAGTAGCGACAGGGGAAGCGAGCAGTACTTC
cdr3_aa: CASSSDRGSEQYF

d_call: -
cdr3_length: 14
clone_size: few
j_call: TRBJ2-3
v_call: TRBV18
cdr3_nt: TGTGCCAGCTCGCCCCAGGGGGGGCCAGATACGCAGTATTTT
cdr3_aa: CASSPQGGPDTQYF

d_call: -
cdr3_length: 16
clone_size: -
j_call: TRBJ2-7
v_call: TRBV6-1
cdr3_nt: TGTGCCAGCAGTGAATGGTGGGCCAGGGCGGCCGGCGAGCAGTACTTC
cdr3_aa: CASSEWWARAAGEQYF

d_call: -
cdr3_length: 15
clone_size: -
j_call: TRBJ2-7
v_call: TRBV11-2
cdr3_nt: TGTGCCAGCAGCTCACTTATTAGCGTCCCGGGAGAGCAGTACTTC
cdr3_aa: CASSSLISVPGEQYF

d_call: -
cdr3_length: 13
clone_size: many
j_call: TRBJ1-5
v_call: TRBV7-9
cdr3_nt: TGTGCCAGCAGCCTAAACACAAATCAGCCCCAGCATTTT
cdr3_aa: CASSLNTNQPQHF

d_call: -
cdr3_length: 19
clone_size: -
j_call: TRBJ1-3
v_call: TRBV4-1
cdr3_nt: TGCGCCAGCAGCCAAAAAGGGTGGGTCGAGGGGCTTCGCGGAAACACCATATATTTT
cdr3_aa: CASSQKGWVEGLRGNTIYF

d_call: TRBD1
cdr3_length: 14
clone_size: many
j_call: TRBJ1-1
v_call: TRBV7-2
cdr3_nt: TGTGCCAGCAGCCCAAAGAACAGGGGGACTGAAGCTTTCTTT
cdr3_aa: CASSPKNRGTEAFF

d_call: -
cdr3_length: 14
clone_size: few
j_call: TRBJ2-7
v_call: TRBV12-3/TRBV12-4
cdr3_nt: TGTGCCAGCAGTTTTAGGGATCACGCCTACGAGCAGTACTTC
cdr3_aa: CASSFRDHAYEQYF

d_call: -
cdr3_length: 15
clone_size: few
j_call: TRBJ2-1
v_call: TRBV20-1
cdr3_nt: TGCAGTGCTCCCCGACAGGGAGGGACCTACAATGAGCAGTTCTTC
cdr3_aa: CSAPRQGGTYNEQFF

d_call: -
cdr3_length: 14
clone_size: many
j_call: TRBJ2-1
v_call: TRBV7-2
cdr3_nt: TGTGCCAGCAGCTTCGTTCCTGGGTTCGATGAGCAGTTCTTC
cdr3_aa: CASSFVPGFDEQFF

d_call: -
cdr3_length: 13
clone_size: -
j_call: TRBJ2-1
v_call: TRBV24-1
cdr3_nt: TGTGCCACTCGGGACTCCGCCAACAATGAGCAGTTCTTC
cdr3_aa: CATRDSANNEQFF

d_call: TRBD1
cdr3_length: 18
clone_size: many
j_call: TRBJ1-2
v_call: TRBV7-2
cdr3_nt: TGTGCCAGCAGCTCACCGGGACAGGGGGCGAAATCTAACTATGGCTACACCTTC
cdr3_aa: CASSSPGQGAKSNYGYTF

d_call: -
cdr3_length: 11
clone_size: few
j_call: TRBJ2-1
v_call: TRBV2
cdr3_nt: TGTGCCAGCAGTGATGTTAGCGAGCAGTTCTTC
cdr3_aa: CASSDVSEQFF

d_call: TRBD1
cdr3_length: 19
clone_size: many
j_call: TRBJ1-5
v_call: TRBV7-2
cdr3_nt: TGTGCCAGCAGCTTAGAAAAGCGATTGGGGACAGATAGCAATCAGCCCCAGCATTTT
cdr3_aa: CASSLEKRLGTDSNQPQHF

d_call: TRBD2
cdr3_length: 15
clone_size: -
j_call: TRBJ2-1
v_call: TRBV7-6
cdr3_nt: TGTGCCAGCAGCTTACAGCGGGGGGTGGGTTATGAGCAGTTCTTC
cdr3_aa: CASSLQRGVGYEQFF

d_call: TRBD1
cdr3_length: 16
clone_size: few
j_call: TRBJ2-5
v_call: TRBV4-1
cdr3_nt: TGCGCCAGCAGCCAAGATCGCACAGGGGCCCAAGAGACCCAGTACTTC
cdr3_aa: CASSQDRTGAQETQYF

d_call: -
cdr3_length: 13
clone_size: -
j_call: TRBJ2-5
v_call: TRBV6-2/TRBV6-3
cdr3_nt: TGTGCCAGCAGCGGGACAATCGAAGAGACCCAGTACTTC
cdr3_aa: CASSGTIEETQYF